The 18 T cell receptor beta chains below were found in one sample sequenced in a study of blood T cells in healthy people across ages. Primers used in a second PCR of roughly 6 to 12 cycles were a sample-barcoded 5' primer and a J-beta primer mix. TCRdb itself ran the 5' RACE reads through MiXCR, one entry per CDR3 protein. This table has some 760,000 distinct CDR3 sequences, 25% appearing once. The same data also went into a second study, on T cells of mothers and their children.

Sequencing input: blood. Every receptor here comes from a boy aged 5 to 17 in good health.

The sample holds a few counts of this clonotype. This chain uses TRBV15 with TRBJ2-4; TRBD2 might be the D (6 bases). With 0 bases removed from V and 7 bases from J, the gap between germline ends came to 13 bases. From germline, CDR1 is LNHNV and CDR2 YYDKDF (reference sequence). The CDR3 consists of 15 residues. CDR3 sequence: CATSREVRESNIQYF. CDR3 DNA: TGTGCCACCAGCAGAGAAGTTCGGGAGAGTAACATTCAGTACTTC. Full variable domain (outside the CDR3, taken from reference TRBV15 and TRBJ2-4): DAMVIQNPRYQVTQFGKPVTLSCSQTLNHNVMYWYQQKSSQAPKLLFHYYDKDFNNEADTPDNFQSRRPNTSFCFLDIRSPGLGDTAMYLCATSREVRESNIQYFGAGTRLSVL.

V usage is TRBV4-1 and J usage is TRBJ2-7; D perhaps matches TRBD2 (6 bases). V was clipped by 8 bases and J by 0 bases, with 14 bases between them. This CDR3 is built from 14 residues. The germline gives CDR1 MGHRA, CDR2 YSYEKL. The CDR3 region has the DNA TGCGCCAGCTCGACGGCGGGACTCTCCTACGAGCAGTACTTC. It yields the protein CASSTAGLSYEQYF.

J is TRBJ1-5 and V is TRBV12-3 or TRBV12-4; 9 bases agree with TRBD1. V lost 1 base to trimming and J lost 2 bases; unmatched junction nucleotides: 6. The CDR3 totals 17 residues. CDR3 DNA sequence: TGTGCCAGCAGTTTAGGATGGACAGGGGAAGGCAATCAGCCCCAGCATTTT. It translates to CASSLGWTGEGNQPQHF.

The V and J genes are TRBV6-2 or TRBV6-3 and TRBJ2-7, with D tentatively TRBD1 (6 bases). CDR1 and CDR2 (germline): MNHEY, SVGEGT. V lost 6 bases, J lost 2 bases, and 11 bases lay in between. There are 13 residues in the CDR3. This chain's CDR3 is CASSRGPPYEQYF. CDR3 nucleotide sequence: TGTGCCAGCAGCAGGGGACCCCCCTACGAGCAGTACTTC.

The sample holds a few counts of this clonotype. The CDR3 sequence: CASSHEKYGQGSNVLTF. The CDR3 region has the DNA TGTGCCAGCAGCCATGAGAAGTACGGGCAGGGCTCCAACGTCCTGACTTTC. The chain is built from TRBV7-8 and TRBJ2-6; weak D call: TRBD1 (5 bases). V was clipped by 5 bases and J by 8 bases, with 22 bases between them. CDR3 size: 17 residues. Germline V gives CDR1 SGHVS, CDR2 FQNEAQ. Using reference TRBV7-8 and TRBJ2-6 for the parts outside the CDR3, the full variable domain is GAGVSQSPRYKVAKRGQDVALRCDPISGHVSLFWYQQALGQGPEFLTYFQNEAQLDKSGLPSDRFFAERPEGSVSTLKIQRTQQEDSAVYLCASSHEKYGQGSNVLTFGAGSRLTVL.

The chain combines TRBV2 with TRBJ2-7; D perhaps matches TRBD1 (5 bases). Trimming took 4 bases from V and 4 from J, leaving 14 bases between them. The length of the CDR3 is 14 residues. Germline assignment: CDR1 SNHLY and CDR2 FYNNEI. The CDR3 DNA reads TGTGCCAGCAGTGCCGAACACAGGTTTTACGAGCAGTACTTC. Encoded protein: CASSAEHRFYEQYF.

The rearrangement joins TRBV4-1 to TRBJ1-1; 12 nucleotides match TRBD1. CDR1 and CDR2 (germline): MGHRA, YSYEKL. V lost 5 bases and J lost 3; bases outside the gene matches: 7. This CDR3 is built from 16 residues. The CDR3 sequence: CASSYGTGGFYTEAFF. CDR3 nucleotides: TGCGCCAGCAGCTACGGGACAGGGGGCTTTTACACTGAAGCTTTCTTT.

This clonotype was observed a handful of times. The V gene is TRBV12-3 or TRBV12-4, the J gene TRBJ1-5; D not certain. V was shortened by 5 bases and J by 4 bases, with 6 bases between the two germline ends. This CDR3 spans 12 amino acids. The CDR3 DNA follows: TGTGCCAGCAGTCCACGGAATCAGCCCCAGCATTTT. It specifies CASSPRNQPQHF.

The rearrangement uses TRBV9 and TRBJ2-5; 9 bases match TRBD2. The J segment lost 1 base and the V segment lost 7 bases, leaving 5 bases of the junction unmatched. The germline V gene encodes CDR1 SGDLS and CDR2 YYNGEE. This CDR3 comprises 14 residues. CDR3 in amino acids: CASGAGGSQETQYF. DNA for the CDR3: TGTGCCAGCGGAGCGGGGGGTAGCCAAGAGACCCAGTACTTC.

This clonotype was found a few times. The chain uses TRBV6-5 and TRBJ2-2; tentatively, D is TRBD2 (7 bases). CDR1 and CDR2 from the germline V gene are MNHEY and SVGAGI. V dropped 5 bases and J dropped 6 bases, with 13 bases sitting between them. This CDR3 is 14 amino acids long. This CDR3 is CASSTGGLAGELFF. The CDR3 nucleotides are TGTGCCAGCAGTACCGGGGGGCTCGCCGGGGAGCTGTTTTTT.

This chain uses TRBV29-1 with TRBJ2-1, with 10 positions matching TRBD2. CDR1 and CDR2 (germline): SQVTM, ANQGSEA. CDR3 length: 14 amino acids. J gave up 8 bases and V 5 bases, and 9 bases lay outside the gene matches. The CDR3 loop reads CSVPVSSGGYEQFF. CDR3 coding DNA: TGCAGCGTTCCCGTGTCTAGCGGGGGCTATGAGCAGTTCTTC.

This clonotype has only one observation. The chain uses TRBV29-1 and TRBJ2-1; 8 nucleotides align to TRBD2. Germline-derived CDR1 and CDR2 are SQVTM and ANQGSEA. V shed 0 bases and J 7 bases; nucleotides not matched to a gene: 11. The CDR3 has 16 residues. The DNA for the CDR3 is TGCAGCGTTGAAGATTACGGGAGGGCCGGAAAGAATGAGCAGTTCTTC. It is translated as CSVEDYGRAGKNEQFF.

The sample holds one count of this clonotype. This chain joins TRBV29-1 and TRBJ1-1; the D is unclear. Germline assignment: CDR1 SQVTM and CDR2 ANQGSEA. This CDR3 region has 13 residues. Trimming took off 1 base at V and 0 bases at J, with 6 bases between the two ends. The CDR3, as DNA: TGCAGCGTTGAAGGGATAATGAACACTGAAGCTTTCTTT. This codes for CSVEGIMNTEAFF.

V and J are TRBV6-4 and TRBJ2-5; 10 bases map to TRBD1. The J call may be wrong; the DNA end is better matched by TRBJ2-1. CDR1 is MRHNA and CDR2 is SNTAGT in the germline V gene. The CDR3 is 13 residues long. The CDR3 sequence is CASSDTDRGEQFF. CDR3 DNA sequence: TGTGCCAGCAGTGACACGGACAGGGGGGAGCAGTTCTTC.

The genes are TRBV7-2 and TRBJ1-2; possibly TRBD1 for D (5 bases). CDR1 is SGHTA, CDR2 FQGNSA, per germline. Trimming took off 4 bases at V and 2 bases at J, with 23 bases between the two ends. The CDR3 has 18 residues. In DNA form, the CDR3 reads TGTGCCAGCAGCTCCAACCCCGGGACGCAGTTTTTAAACTATGGCTACACCTTC. Translation: CASSSNPGTQFLNYGYTF.

The V and J genes are TRBV7-2 and TRBJ1-2; D is possibly TRBD1 (5 bases). This CDR3 is built from 13 residues. Germline V gene sequence: CDR1 SGHTA, CDR2 FQGNSA. V was trimmed by 4 bases and J by 6 bases, leaving 12 bases between them. CDR3 amino acids: CASSSYQGDGYTF. The CDR3 DNA reads TGTGCCAGCAGCTCTTACCAGGGAGATGGCTACACCTTC. The full variable domain, rest sourced from reference TRBV7-2 and TRBJ1-2, is GAGVSQSPSNKVTEKGKDVELRCDPISGHTALYWYRQSLGQGLEFLIYFQGNSAPDKSGLPSDRFSAERTGGSVSTLTIQRTQQEDSAVYLCASSSYQGDGYTFGSGTRLTVV.

This clonotype was seen only a few times. V usage is TRBV10-3 and J usage is TRBJ2-5, with TRBD2 as a possible D gene (7 bases). Germline lookup yields CDR1 ENHRY and CDR2 SYGVKD. Between the trimmed V and J ends, which lost 3 bases and 2 bases, there was a span of 13 bases. This CDR3 has 15 amino acids. This CDR3 reads CAISDVGGPQETQYF. The CDR3 DNA is TGTGCCATCAGTGACGTCGGGGGGCCACAAGAGACCCAGTACTTC.

This clonotype turned up a few times. The V and J genes are TRBV20-1 and TRBJ2-1; 9 bases match TRBD1. CDR1 DFQATT and CDR2 SNEGSKA come from the germline V gene (reference sequence). The CDR3 spans 15 residues. The V and J ends lost 5 bases and 6 bases, in that order; junction bases with no gene match: 11. CDR3 in DNA: TGCAGTGCTGTAATCCGGGACAGGGCGACCAATGAGCAGTTCTTC. This codes for CSAVIRDRATNEQFF.